These 27 T cell receptor beta chains originate from one sample sequenced in a study of OX40 agonist ivuxolimab in advanced cancers. Data came from immunoSEQ multiplex PCR; TCRdb stores just in-frame clones and leaves some out. The sample includes tens of thousands of clones, roughly 89% of them seen just once. The specimen was CD4+ or CD8+ T cells sorted from blood, collected in a trial of the OX40 agonist ivuxolimab. The receptor source for this set is an adult with an advanced solid tumor such as melanoma, head and neck, liver or kidney cancer.

The chain is built from TRBV5-6 and TRBJ1-3; 9 positions match TRBD1. Trimming cost V 0 bases and J 7 bases; bases outside gene matches: 5. CDR1 SGHDT and CDR2 YYEEEE come from the germline V gene. This CDR3 comprises 15 residues. CDR3 protein: CASSLVRQGGNTIYF. The DNA of the CDR3 is TGTGCCAGCAGCTTGGTCCGACAGGGGGGTAACACCATATATTTT.

This sequence joins TRBV29-1 and TRBJ2-2, with D tentatively TRBD1 or TRBD2 (5 bases each). The CDR3 covers 13 residues. With 5 bases removed from V and 7 bases from J, the gap between germline ends came to 14 bases. Germline CDR1 and CDR2: SQVTM and ANQGSEA. For the CDR3, the DNA is TGCAGCGTTTCCAAACGGGGCGACGGGGAGCTGTTTTTT. It is translated as CSVSKRGDGELFF.

The J gene is TRBJ1-4, the V gene TRBV18, with D possibly TRBD1 on 6 matching bases. The V end was cut by 3 bases, the J end by 10 bases, with 15 bases between. Germline V gene data show CDR1 as KGHSH and CDR2 as LQKENI. The CDR3 has 14 residues. CDR3 sequence reads: CASSPDRTALKLFF. In DNA, the CDR3 is TGTGCCAGCTCACCTGACAGGACCGCTTTAAAACTGTTTTTT.

V gene TRBV14 combines with J gene TRBJ2-1; TRBD2 agrees at 9 bases. This CDR3 has 16 residues. The V and J ends lost 3 bases and 8 bases, in that order; junction bases with no gene match: 11. Germline CDR1 is SGHDN and CDR2 is FVKESK. The CDR3 nucleotides read TGTGCCAGCAGCCACGGGTGGCGGGAGGGATTCGATGAGCAGTTCTTC. Translated, it gives CASSHGWREGFDEQFF.

The rearrangement links TRBV2 to TRBJ2-7; D gene unclear. Trimming left V 3 bases short and J 3 bases short, with 9 bases between. The CDR3 spans 13 residues. CDR1 and CDR2 from the germline V gene are SNHLY and FYNNEI. CDR3 coding DNA: TGTGCCAGCAGTGAGCAGTCAGACTACGAGCAGTACGTC. Translation: CASSEQSDYEQYV.

The gene calls are TRBV30 and TRBJ1-1; D perhaps matches TRBD1 (5 bases). From germline, CDR1 is GTSNPN and CDR2 SVGIG (reference sequence). The CDR3 is 12 residues long. Trimming removed 5 bases from V and 2 bases from J, with 9 bases in between. CDR3 nucleotide sequence: TGTGCCTGGGGGGCCCAAAACACTGAAGCTTTCTTT. It encodes CAWGAQNTEAFF. Together with reference TRBV30 and TRBJ1-1, the CDR3 gives the full variable domain: SQTIHQWPATLVQPVGSPLSLECTVEGTSNPNLYWYRQAAGRGLQLLFYSVGIGQISSEVPQNLSASRPQDRQFILSSKKLLLSDSGFYLCAWGAQNTEAFFGQGTRLTVV.

The chain combines TRBV7-6 with TRBJ1-1, with TRBD1 matching over 11 bases. This CDR3 is built from 18 residues. Germline loops: CDR1 SGHVS, CDR2 FNYEAQ. J was trimmed by 3 bases and V by 5 bases; bases with no gene match: 14. CDR3 amino acids: CASSPRSGTGGLYTEAFF. CDR3 in DNA: TGTGCCAGCAGCCCTAGATCCGGGACAGGGGGATTGTACACTGAAGCTTTCTTT.

The rearrangement links TRBV11-3 to TRBJ2-3, with 13 bases lining up with TRBD2. J gave up 3 bases and V 5 bases, and 5 bases lay outside the gene matches. This CDR3 is 16 amino acids long. Germline V gene sequence: CDR1 SGHNT, CDR2 YENEEA. This CDR3 reads CASSPGLAGATDTQYF. DNA for the CDR3: TGTGCCAGCAGCCCAGGACTAGCGGGGGCAACAGATACGCAGTATTTT.

This chain joins TRBV9 and TRBJ1-5; D might be TRBD1 (6 bases). Deletions cut 3 bases from V and 6 bases from J, with 13 bases between. CDR3 length: 14 residues. The germline CDR1 and CDR2 sequences are SGDLS and YYNGEE. The CDR3 spells CASSDRDTVQPQHF. For the CDR3, the DNA is TGTGCCAGCAGCGACCGGGACACGGTTCAGCCCCAGCATTTT.

This chain connects TRBV9 to TRBJ2-1; 11 bases are shared with TRBD2. The germline gives CDR1 SGDLS, CDR2 YYNGEE. CDR3 length: 15 amino acids. V lost 2 bases to trimming and J lost 4 bases; unmatched junction nucleotides: 2. CDR3 residues: CASSVTSGGYNEQFF. In DNA form, the CDR3 reads TGTGCCAGCAGCGTCACTAGCGGGGGATACAATGAGCAGTTCTTC.

The chain joins TRBV9 to TRBJ1-5; D remains unclear. Germline CDR1 and CDR2: SGDLS and YYNGEE. The V end lost 2 bases, the J end lost 0 bases, and 6 bases lay between the germline ends. CDR3 size: 14 residues. The chain's CDR3 is CASSVSYSNQPQHF. The CDR3 bases are TGTGCCAGCAGCGTCAGTTATAGCAATCAGCCCCAGCATTTT.

V gene TRBV5-4 combines with J gene TRBJ1-2; D gene unclear. V was cut by 2 bases and J by 8 bases, with 10 bases left in between. The CDR3 length is 12 residues. Germline assignment: CDR1 SGHNT and CDR2 YYREEE (reference sequence). In DNA form, the CDR3 reads TGTGCCAGCAGCTTATGGGGTGGAGGCTACACCTTC. Residues: CASSLWGGGYTF.

The chain uses TRBV27 and TRBJ2-3; TRBD1 matches 11 bases. Germline V gene lookup returns CDR1 MNHEY and CDR2 SMNVEV (reference sequence). With V trimmed by 4 bases and J by 4 bases, 7 bases remained unmatched. The CDR3 totals 16 residues. CDR3 in amino acids: CASSSRTGGFADTQYF. CDR3 sequence (DNA): TGTGCCAGCAGTTCCCGGACAGGGGGCTTTGCAGATACGCAGTATTTT.

This clone was found once. The chain links TRBV7-3 to TRBJ2-1, with 8 bases that match TRBD2. The CDR3 spans 17 residues. Germline V gene lookup returns CDR1 SGHTA and CDR2 FQGTGA. The ends lost 5 bases at V and 0 bases at J; junction bases unmatched: 9. Here the CDR3 DNA reads TGTGCCAGCAGCCCCCGGACTAGCCGGAGCTCCTACAATGAGCAGTTCTTC. Its protein is CASSPRTSRSSYNEQFF. Full variable domain (rest looked up from reference TRBV7-3 and TRBJ2-1): GAGVSQTPSNKVTEKGKYVELRCDPISGHTALYWYRQSLGQGPEFLIYFQGTGAADDSGLPNDRFFAVRPEGSVSTLKIQRTERGDSAVYLCASSPRTSRSSYNEQFFGPGTRLTVL.

The V and J genes are TRBV5-1 and TRBJ1-6; D perhaps matches TRBD1 (5 bases). V was pared by 1 base and J by 0 bases, with 11 bases between. There are 17 residues in the CDR3. In germline, CDR1 is SGHRS, CDR2 YFSETQ. CDR3 in amino acids: CASSLYPGSSYNSPLHF. CDR3 sequence (DNA): TGCGCCAGCAGCTTGTATCCAGGGAGCTCCTATAATTCACCCCTCCACTTT.

The CDR3 is CASSQSGTGGEKLFF. For the CDR3, the DNA is TGTGCCAGCAGCCAATCCGGGACAGGGGGCGAAAAACTGTTTTTT. The J gene is TRBJ1-4, the V gene TRBV4-2; 12 nucleotides match TRBD1. The CDR3 length is 15 residues. The V and J ends lost 2 bases and 8 bases, in that order; junction bases with no gene match: 3. Germline loops: CDR1 LGHNA, CDR2 YNFKEQ.

V is TRBV11-3 and J is TRBJ2-1, with D perhaps matching TRBD1 or TRBD2 (5 bases each). This CDR3 contains 16 residues. Trimming removed 1 base from V and 2 bases from J, with 12 bases in between. Germline values: CDR1 SGHNT, CDR2 YENEEA. The CDR3 here is CASSLARGRPYNEQFF. The CDR3 DNA follows: TGTGCCAGCAGCTTAGCACGGGGCAGGCCCTACAATGAGCAGTTCTTC.

The V and J genes are TRBV7-2 and TRBJ2-5; 8 bases align to TRBD2. CDR1 is SGHTA, CDR2 FQGNSA, per germline. J gave up 5 bases and V 4 bases, and 6 bases lay outside the gene matches. This CDR3 comprises 14 residues. The CDR3 is CASSWSGSGETQYF. The CDR3 DNA reads as TGTGCCAGCAGCTGGAGCGGGAGTGGTGAGACCCAGTACTTC.

The chain recombines TRBV27 with TRBJ2-7; TRBD1 agrees at 12 bases. This CDR3 has 15 amino acids. Germline V lookup: CDR1 MNHEY, CDR2 SMNVEV (reference sequence). The V gene end was trimmed by 5 bases and the J gene end by 5 bases; junction bases not matched to a gene: 7. CDR3 nucleotides: TGTGCCAGCAGTACCCCGGGACAGGGGGCCGACGAGCAGTACTTC. Amino acid sequence: CASSTPGQGADEQYF.

The chain links TRBV6-5 to TRBJ1-1; 8 positions agree with TRBD1. CDR1 MNHEY and CDR2 SVGAGI come from the germline V gene. This CDR3 has 15 residues. After removal of 6 bases from V and 2 bases from J, the junction contained 8 bases not matched to a gene. CDR3 nucleotides: TGTGCCAGCAGAGGACAGGGCATAAGAAACACTGAAGCTTTCTTT. Translated, it gives CASRGQGIRNTEAFF.

The chain has TRBV4-3 and TRBJ2-3, with TRBD2 matching over 10 bases. The junction had 10 bases not matched to a gene; V was cut back by 2 bases and J by 8 bases. The CDR3 sequence is 16 residues long. CDR1 is LGHNA, CDR2 YSLEER, per germline. The CDR3 bases are TGCGCCAGCAGCCAAAGCCCCGGGACTAGCGAGAGTACGCAGTATTTT. Translated: CASSQSPGTSESTQYF.

The chain carries TRBV5-6 and TRBJ2-5; D may be TRBD1 (5 bases). CDR3 length equals 14 residues. The germline CDR1 and CDR2 sequences are SGHDT and YYEEEE. V shed 2 bases and J shed 1 base, with 9 bases lying between them. CDR3 residues: CASSFRTPQETQYF. CDR3 coding DNA: TGTGCCAGCAGCTTCAGGACACCCCAAGAGACCCAGTACTTC.

The V gene is TRBV5-8, the J gene TRBJ1-1, with D tentatively TRBD1 (6 bases). V was shortened by 1 base and J by 4 bases, with 14 bases between the two germline ends. Germline V lookup: CDR1 SGHTS, CDR2 YDEGEE. CDR3 size: 15 residues. The CDR3 region has the DNA TGTGCCAGCAGCTTGTCCCTCAGGGGCATCACTGAAGCTTTCTTT. Protein: CASSLSLRGITEAFF. Full variable domain (missing parts from reference TRBV5-8 and TRBJ1-1): EAGVTQSPTHLIKTRGQQATLRCSPISGHTSVYWYQQALGLGLQFLLWYDEGEERNRGNFPPRFSGRQFPNYSSELNVNALELEDSALYLCASSLSLRGITEAFFGQGTRLTVV.

Comment on this clone: Other DNA sequences in this sample translate to the same CDR3. The chain uses TRBV5-4 and TRBJ2-5; no clear D gene. This CDR3 has 12 residues. Germline assignment: CDR1 SGHNT and CDR2 YYREEE (reference sequence). V lost 1 base to trimming and J lost 0 bases, with 1 base between them. The CDR3 loop is CASSLNQETQYF. The CDR3 bases are TGTGCCAGCAGCTTGAACCAAGAGACCCAGTACTTC. The full variable domain, in which reference TRBV5-4 and TRBJ2-5 provide the parts outside the CDR3, is ETGVTQSPTHLIKTRGQQVTLRCSSQSGHNTVSWYQQALGQGPQFIFQYYREEENGRGNFPPRFSGLQFPNYSSELNVNALELDDSALYLCASSLNQETQYFGPGTRLLVL.

CDR3 DNA: TGCAGCGGCCGGGCTGGGGCAGATACGCAGTATTTT. It is translated as CSGRAGADTQYF. J is TRBJ2-3 and V is TRBV29-1; D is ambiguous. Germline assignment: CDR1 SQVTM and CDR2 ANQGSEA. Trimming cost V 7 bases and J 4 bases, with 12 bases left between them. CDR3 length: 12 amino acids.

This rearrangement joins TRBV5-1 to TRBJ2-1, with 8 bases lining up with TRBD1. In germline, CDR1 is SGHRS, CDR2 YFSETQ. With V trimmed by 4 bases and J by 4 bases, 7 bases remained unmatched. The CDR3 is 15 residues long. The CDR3, as DNA: TGCGCCAGCAGCAGTCAGGGGGCCGCGTACAATGAGCAGTTCTTC. Residues: CASSSQGAAYNEQFF.

The genes are TRBV5-8 and TRBJ1-1, with D possibly matching TRBD1 (6 bases). Germline V gene sequence: CDR1 SGHTS, CDR2 YDEGEE. V was shortened by 1 base and J by 11 bases, with 21 bases between the two germline ends. The CDR3 has 15 amino acids. CDR3 DNA sequence: TGTGCCAGCAGCTTGTATGGGGGCGCAAGGTCTGGGGCTTTCTTT. Translation gives CASSLYGGARSGAFF.